This TCR beta chain was retrieved from a study of blood T cells in healthy people across ages. In regard to this clonotype: One end of the junction fails to match germline, which may point to a read error.

The CDR3 loop spans 18 amino acids. CDR1 LGHDT and CDR2 YNNKEL come from the germline V gene (reference sequence). Next came a second PCR, run for roughly 6 to 11 cycles, which used a sample-barcoded 5' primer along with a J-beta primer mix. TCRdb re-called the 5' RACE reads through MiXCR, storing one row per CDR3 protein. The data show 800,000 to 950,000 distinct CDR3 sequences, with around 48% seen just once and under 15% held by the top ten. The sequencing sample was made of blood. The TCR was taken from a young man in good health. The V call is TRBV3-1, the J call TRBJ1-1, with D possibly being TRBD1 (5 bases). CDR3 sequence reads: CASSQERRGTQPNTKAFF. DNA of the CDR3: TGTGCCAGCAGCCAAGAACGGAGGGGCACGCAACCGAACACTAAAGCTTTCTTT.